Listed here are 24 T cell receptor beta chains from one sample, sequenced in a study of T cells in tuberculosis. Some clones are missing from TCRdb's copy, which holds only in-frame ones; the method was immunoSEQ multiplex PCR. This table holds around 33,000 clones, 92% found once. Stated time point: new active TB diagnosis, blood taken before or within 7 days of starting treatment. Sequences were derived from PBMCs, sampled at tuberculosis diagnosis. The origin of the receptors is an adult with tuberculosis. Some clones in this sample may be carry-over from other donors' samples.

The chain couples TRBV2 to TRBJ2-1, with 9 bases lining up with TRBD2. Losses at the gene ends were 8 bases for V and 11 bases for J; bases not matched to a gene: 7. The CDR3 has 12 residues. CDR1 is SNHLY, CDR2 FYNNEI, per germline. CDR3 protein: CASRQSSGKQFF. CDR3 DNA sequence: TGTGCCAGCCGTCAGTCTAGCGGGAAGCAGTTCTTC.

The CDR3: CASRGGLAGELFF. In DNA, the CDR3 is TGTGCCAGCAGGGGCGGACTAGCGGGGGAGCTGTTTTTT. The J gene is TRBJ2-2, the V gene TRBV2; 9 bases fit TRBD2. Per germline, CDR1 SNHLY and CDR2 FYNNEI. Germline trimming cut 6 bases from V and 8 bases from J; bases unmatched to any gene: 4. The CDR3 has 13 residues.

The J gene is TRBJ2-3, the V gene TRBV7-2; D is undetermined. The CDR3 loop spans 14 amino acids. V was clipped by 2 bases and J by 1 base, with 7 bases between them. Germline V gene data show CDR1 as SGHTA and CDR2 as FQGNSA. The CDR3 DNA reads TGTGCCAGCAGCTTAAGAGGCGGCACAGATACGCAGTATTTT. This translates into CASSLRGGTDTQYF.

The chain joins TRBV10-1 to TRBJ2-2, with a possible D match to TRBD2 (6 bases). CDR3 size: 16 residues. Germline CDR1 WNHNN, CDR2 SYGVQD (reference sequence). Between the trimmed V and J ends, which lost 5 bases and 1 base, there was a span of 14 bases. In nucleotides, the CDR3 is TGCGCCAGCAGTACCGAGGACTACATGAACACCGGGGAGCTGTTTTTT. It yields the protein CASSTEDYMNTGELFF.

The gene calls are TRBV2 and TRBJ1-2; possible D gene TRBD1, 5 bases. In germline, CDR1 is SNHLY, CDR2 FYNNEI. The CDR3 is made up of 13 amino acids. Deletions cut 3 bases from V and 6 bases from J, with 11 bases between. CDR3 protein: CASSDSGVDGYTF. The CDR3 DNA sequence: TGTGCCAGCAGTGATTCGGGGGTAGATGGCTACACCTTC. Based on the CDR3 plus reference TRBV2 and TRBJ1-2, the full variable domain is EPEVTQTPSHQVTQMGQEVILRCVPISNHLYFYWYRQILGQKVEFLVSFYNNEISEKSEIFDDQFSVERPDGSNFTLKIRSTKLEDSAMYFCASSDSGVDGYTFGSGTRLTVV.

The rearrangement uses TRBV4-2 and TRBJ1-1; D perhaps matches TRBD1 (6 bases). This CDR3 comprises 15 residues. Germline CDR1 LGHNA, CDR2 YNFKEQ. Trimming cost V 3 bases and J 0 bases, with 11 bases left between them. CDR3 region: CASSQVQGMNTEAFF. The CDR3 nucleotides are TGTGCCAGCAGCCAGGTGCAGGGGATGAACACTGAAGCTTTCTTT.

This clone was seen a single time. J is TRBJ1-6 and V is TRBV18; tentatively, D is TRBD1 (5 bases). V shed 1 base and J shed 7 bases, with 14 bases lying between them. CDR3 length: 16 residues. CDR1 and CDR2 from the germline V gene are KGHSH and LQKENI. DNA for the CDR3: TGTGCCAGCTCACCACGCAGGGTACTTGGCAATTCACCCCTCCACTTT. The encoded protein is CASSPRRVLGNSPLHF.

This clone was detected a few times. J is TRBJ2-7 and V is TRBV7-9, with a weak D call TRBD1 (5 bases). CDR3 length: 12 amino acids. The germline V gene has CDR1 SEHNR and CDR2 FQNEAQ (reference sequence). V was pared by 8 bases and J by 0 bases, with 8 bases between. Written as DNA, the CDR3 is TGTGCCAGCGCCAGGGACTCCTACGAGCAGTACTTC. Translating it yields CASARDSYEQYF.

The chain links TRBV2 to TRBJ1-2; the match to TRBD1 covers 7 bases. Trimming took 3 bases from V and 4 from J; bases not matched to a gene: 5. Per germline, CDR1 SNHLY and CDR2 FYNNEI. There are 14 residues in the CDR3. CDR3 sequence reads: CASSDTGVFYGYTF. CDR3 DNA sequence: TGTGCCAGCAGTGATACAGGGGTGTTCTATGGCTACACCTTC.

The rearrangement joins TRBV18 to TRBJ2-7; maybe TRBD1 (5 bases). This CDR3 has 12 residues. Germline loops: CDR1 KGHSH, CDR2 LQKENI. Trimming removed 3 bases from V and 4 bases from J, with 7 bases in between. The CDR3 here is CASSPDTYEQYF. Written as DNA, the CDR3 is TGTGCCAGCTCACCGGACACTTACGAGCAGTACTTC.

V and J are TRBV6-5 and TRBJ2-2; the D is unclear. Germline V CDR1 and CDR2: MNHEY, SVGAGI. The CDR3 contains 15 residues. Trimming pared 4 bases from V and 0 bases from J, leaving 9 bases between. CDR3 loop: CASSFTTSNTGELFF. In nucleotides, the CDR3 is TGTGCCAGCAGTTTCACTACATCGAACACCGGGGAGCTGTTTTTT.

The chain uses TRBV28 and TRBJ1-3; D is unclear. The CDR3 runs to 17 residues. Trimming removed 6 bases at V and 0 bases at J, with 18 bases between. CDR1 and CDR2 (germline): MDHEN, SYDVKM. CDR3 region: CASSTGADYISGNTIYF. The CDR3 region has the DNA TGTGCCAGCAGCACCGGAGCCGACTATATCTCTGGAAACACCATATATTTT. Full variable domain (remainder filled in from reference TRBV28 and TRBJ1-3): DVKVTQSSRYLVKRTGEKVFLECVQDMDHENMFWYRQDPGLGLRLIYFSYDVKMKEKGDIPEGYSVSREKKERFSLILESASTNQTSMYLCASSTGADYISGNTIYFGEGSWLTVV.

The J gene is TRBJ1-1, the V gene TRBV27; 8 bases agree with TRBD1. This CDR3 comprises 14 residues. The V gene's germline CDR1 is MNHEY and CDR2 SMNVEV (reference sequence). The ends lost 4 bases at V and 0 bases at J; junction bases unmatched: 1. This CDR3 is CASSSQGVNTEAFF. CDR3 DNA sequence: TGTGCCAGCAGTTCACAGGGGGTGAACACTGAAGCTTTCTTT.

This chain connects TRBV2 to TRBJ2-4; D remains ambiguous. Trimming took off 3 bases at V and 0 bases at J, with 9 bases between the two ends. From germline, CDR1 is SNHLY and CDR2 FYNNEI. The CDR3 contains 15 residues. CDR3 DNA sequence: TGTGCCAGCAGTGATAGCCTACTAGCCAAAAACATTCAGTACTTC. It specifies CASSDSLLAKNIQYF.

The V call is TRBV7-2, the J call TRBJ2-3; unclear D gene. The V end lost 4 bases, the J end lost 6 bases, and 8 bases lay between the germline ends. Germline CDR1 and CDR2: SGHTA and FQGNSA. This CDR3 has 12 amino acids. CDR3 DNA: TGTGCCAGCAGCTCATACGGGGATACGCAGTATTTT. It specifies CASSSYGDTQYF.

This CDR3 is CASSFGTGDYYEQYF. The CDR3, as DNA: TGTGCCAGCAGCTTCGGGACAGGGGACTACTACGAGCAGTACTTC. The V call is TRBV11-2, the J call TRBJ2-7, with 10 bases matching TRBD1. The trim removed 3 bases at V and 3 bases at J, leaving 5 bases unmatched. CDR1 and CDR2 from the germline V gene are SGHAT and FQNNGV. The CDR3 is 15 amino acids. Full variable domain (rest looked up from reference TRBV11-2 and TRBJ2-7): EAGVAQSPRYKIIEKRQSVAFWCNPISGHATLYWYQQILGQGPKLLIQFQNNGVVDDSQLPKDRFSAERLKGVDSTLKIQPAKLEDSAVYLCASSFGTGDYYEQYFGPGTRLTVT.

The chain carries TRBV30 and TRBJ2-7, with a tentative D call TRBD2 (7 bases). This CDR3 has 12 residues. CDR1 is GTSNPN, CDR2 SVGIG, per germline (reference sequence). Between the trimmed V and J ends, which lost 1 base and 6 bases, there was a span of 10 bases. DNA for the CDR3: TGTGCCTGGAGTGGCGGGGGCCCCGAGCAGTACTTC. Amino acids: CAWSGGGPEQYF.

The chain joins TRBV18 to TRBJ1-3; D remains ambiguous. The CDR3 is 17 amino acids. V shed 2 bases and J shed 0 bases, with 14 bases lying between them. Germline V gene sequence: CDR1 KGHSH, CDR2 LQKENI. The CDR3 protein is CASSPSAGSSSGNTIYF. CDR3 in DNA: TGTGCCAGCTCACCAAGTGCAGGCAGTTCCTCTGGAAACACCATATATTTT.

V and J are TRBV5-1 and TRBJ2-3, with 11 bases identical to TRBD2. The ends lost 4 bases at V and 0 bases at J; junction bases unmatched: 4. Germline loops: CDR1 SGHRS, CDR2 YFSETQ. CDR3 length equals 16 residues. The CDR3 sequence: CASSPLAGGSTDTQYF. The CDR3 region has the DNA TGCGCCAGCAGCCCTCTAGCGGGGGGAAGCACAGATACGCAGTATTTT.

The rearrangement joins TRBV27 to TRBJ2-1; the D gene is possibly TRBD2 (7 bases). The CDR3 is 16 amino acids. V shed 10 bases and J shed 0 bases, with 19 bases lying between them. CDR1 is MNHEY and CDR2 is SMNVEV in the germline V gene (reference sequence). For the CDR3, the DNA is TGTGCCACCAGGGGACTAACTTTCAGCTCCTACAATGAGCAGTTCTTC. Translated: CATRGLTFSSYNEQFF.

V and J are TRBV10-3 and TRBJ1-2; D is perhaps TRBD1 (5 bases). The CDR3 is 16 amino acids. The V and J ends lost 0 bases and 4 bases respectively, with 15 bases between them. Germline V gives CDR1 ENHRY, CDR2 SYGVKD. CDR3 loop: CAISESSGGAPYGYTF. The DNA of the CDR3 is TGTGCCATCAGTGAGTCTTCGGGAGGGGCCCCCTATGGCTACACCTTC.

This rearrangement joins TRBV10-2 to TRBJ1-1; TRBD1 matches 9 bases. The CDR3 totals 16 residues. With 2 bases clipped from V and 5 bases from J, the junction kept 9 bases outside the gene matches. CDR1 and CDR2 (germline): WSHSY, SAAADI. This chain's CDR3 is CASSENYRGRGTEAFF. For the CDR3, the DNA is TGCGCCAGCAGTGAGAACTACAGGGGGCGCGGGACTGAAGCTTTCTTT.

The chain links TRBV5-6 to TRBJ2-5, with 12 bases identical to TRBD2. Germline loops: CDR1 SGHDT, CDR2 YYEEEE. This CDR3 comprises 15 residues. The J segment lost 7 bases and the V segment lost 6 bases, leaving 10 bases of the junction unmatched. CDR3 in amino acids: CASISQTSGGGTQYF. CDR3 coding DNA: TGTGCCAGCATCTCCCAGACTAGCGGGGGAGGGACCCAGTACTTC.

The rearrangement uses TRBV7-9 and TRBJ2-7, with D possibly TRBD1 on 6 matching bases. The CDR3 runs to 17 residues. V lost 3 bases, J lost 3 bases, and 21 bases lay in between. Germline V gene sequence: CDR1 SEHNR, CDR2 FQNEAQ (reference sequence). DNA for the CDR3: TGTGCCAGCAGCTTGGGGGCGGGTCCTAGGTCCCTCTACGAGCAGTACTTC. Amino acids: CASSLGAGPRSLYEQYF.